Judged by frequency, the clone carrying this T cell receptor beta chain is medium-sized. Its target is unknown. The data were obtained in a study of T cell clusters in autoimmune cytopenias. Study-level points and caveats: Exclusive TRB clusters were 2.5 to 3.5-fold more numerous in healthy donors than in active autoimmune hepatitis.

TRB rearrangements were amplified by touch-down multiplex PCR with mixed TRB-A/B primers. TCRdb derives one entry per CDR3 protein from the multiplex PCR reads, leaving out DNA. This table holds fewer than 6,000 distinct CDR3 sequences. Each sample's input was around 250 ng genomic DNA, 35,000 to 40,000 genome equivalents. This same sample was also taken into another study, of T cell repertoires in aging, cancer and after chemotherapy. This second study says: Age-matched healthy donors had significantly more diverse, less clonal blood TCR repertoires than untreated cancer patients.

This sequence was found in a human donor in good health. The source material was peripheral blood.

This CDR3 reads CASSDGQGLETQYF. The J gene is TRBJ2-5, the V gene TRBV5-5; checking the TCRdb D call of TRBD1 is not possible without DNA. Per germline, CDR1 SGHKS and CDR2 YYEKEE (reference sequence). The CDR3 consists of 14 residues.